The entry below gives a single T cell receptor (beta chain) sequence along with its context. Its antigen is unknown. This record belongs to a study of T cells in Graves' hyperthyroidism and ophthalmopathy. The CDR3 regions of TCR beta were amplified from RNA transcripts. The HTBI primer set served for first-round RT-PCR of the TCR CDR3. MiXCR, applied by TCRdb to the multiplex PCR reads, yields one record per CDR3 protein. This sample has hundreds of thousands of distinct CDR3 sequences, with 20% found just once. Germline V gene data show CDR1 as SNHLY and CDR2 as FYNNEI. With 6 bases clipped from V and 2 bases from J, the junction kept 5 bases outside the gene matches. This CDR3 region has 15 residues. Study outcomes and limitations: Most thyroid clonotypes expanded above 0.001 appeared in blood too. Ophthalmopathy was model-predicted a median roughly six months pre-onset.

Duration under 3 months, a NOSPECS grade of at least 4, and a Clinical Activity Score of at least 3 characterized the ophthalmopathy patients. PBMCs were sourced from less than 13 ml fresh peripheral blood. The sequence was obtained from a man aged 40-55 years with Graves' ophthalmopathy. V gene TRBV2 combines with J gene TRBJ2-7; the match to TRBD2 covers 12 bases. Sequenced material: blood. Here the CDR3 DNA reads TGTGCCAGCAGGGCTCTAGCGGGGGGGACCTACGAGCAGTACTTC. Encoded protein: CASRALAGGTYEQYF.